This is a list of T cell receptor beta chains from one sample in a study of T cell clones after liver transplantation. Produced via immunoSEQ multiplex PCR; TCRdb's table is partial and in-frame only. The table has some 120,000 clones, just over 90% seen once; the top ten hold 0.8% to 0.9%. This specimen was CD4+ T cells from blood, taken 12 months after liver transplant. The receptors were sampled from a human patient who received a liver transplant. The graft donor may account for some of the T cells. Each CDR3 is given with its conserved first and last residue. The order of the fields is D gene, V gene, clone size, J gene, CDR3 protein, CDR3 DNA. The D gene is left open where the match is weak. Clone sizes are given selectively: once, few, many, or a class where the clone is expanded.

>TRBD2|TRBV19|-|TRBJ2-7
CASSRSSGRTYEQYF
TGTGCCAGTAGTAGGTCTAGCGGGAGGACCTACGAGCAGTACTTC
>-|TRBV2|-|TRBJ2-2
CASSLDGTGELFF
TGTGCCAGCAGTCTAGACGGCACCGGGGAGCTGTTTTTT
>-|TRBV18|-|TRBJ2-5
CASSSGTDSQGRILVETQYF
TGTGCCAGCTCATCCGGGACGGATTCGCAAGGCCGGATTTTGGTGGAGACCCAGTACTTC
>-|TRBV19|few|TRBJ1-1
CASSKAGNTEAFF
TGTGCCAGTAGTAAGGCAGGGAACACTGAAGCTTTCTTT
>-|TRBV4-3|-|TRBJ2-3
CASSQDFGGTQYF
TGCGCCAGCAGCCAAGATTTCGGCGGGACGCAGTATTTT
>-|TRBV5-6|-|TRBJ2-1
CASSPGSRDEQFF
TGTGCCAGCAGCCCGGGGAGTAGGGATGAGCAGTTCTTC
>-|TRBV2|-|TRBJ1-2
CASSDPGGYTF
TGTGCCAGCAGTGACCCCGGGGGCTACACCTTC
>TRBD1|TRBV7-6|-|TRBJ1-4
CASSLGYRGPIGEKLFF
TGTGCCAGCAGCTTAGGGTACAGGGGGCCGATTGGTGAAAAACTGTTTTTT
>-|TRBV10-3|-|TRBJ2-7
CAISESSRGTSYEQYF
TGTGCCATCAGTGAGTCTTCCCGGGGGACCTCCTACGAGCAGTACTTC
>-|TRBV19|-|TRBJ2-5
CASSIDETQYF
TGTGCCAGTAGTATAGATGAGACCCAGTACTTC
>TRBD1|TRBV5-6|-|TRBJ1-1
CASRPQGANTEAFF
TGTGCCAGCAGACCACAGGGGGCGAACACTGAAGCTTTCTTT
>-|TRBV10-3|-|TRBJ2-1
CAIKRESSYNEQFF
TGTGCCATCAAACGTGAGAGCTCCTACAATGAGCAGTTCTTC
>TRBD2|TRBV18|once|TRBJ2-7
CASSPGSGFYEQYF
TGTGCCAGCTCACCCGGTAGCGGGTTCTACGAGCAGTACTTC
>-|TRBV19|-|TRBJ2-7
CASSRSGSGYEQYF
TGTGCCAGTAGTAGATCAGGGTCCGGCTACGAGCAGTACTTC
>TRBD1|TRBV2|-|TRBJ2-1
CASRPGTGPNEQFF
TGTGCCAGCAGGCCCGGGACAGGGCCCAATGAGCAGTTCTTC
>-|TRBV28|-|TRBJ2-3
CASRAPGITDTQYF
TGTGCCAGCAGGGCTCCTGGGATAACAGATACGCAGTATTTT
>TRBD1|TRBV2|-|TRBJ2-5
CASTGTGQETQYF
TGTGCCAGCACAGGGACAGGTCAAGAGACCCAGTACTTC
>-|TRBV30|-|TRBJ2-3
CAWQGRTTDTQYF
TGTGCCTGGCAGGGGCGAACCACAGATACGCAGTATTTT
>-|TRBV27|many|TRBJ1-2
CASSMTPITGYTF
TGTGCCAGCAGTATGACTCCGATCACTGGCTACACCTTC
>-|TRBV6-5|-|TRBJ2-7
CASKGLLFDEQYF
TGTGCCAGCAAGGGGCTCCTGTTTGACGAGCAGTACTTC
>-|TRBV29-1|once|TRBJ1-2
CSVDPGRGYTF
TGCAGCGTGGACCCGGGGAGGGGCTACACCTTC
>-|TRBV19|few|TRBJ1-1
CASSIFGTEAFF
TGTGCCAGTAGTATTTTCGGCACTGAAGCTTTCTTT
>-|TRBV4-3|-|TRBJ2-3
CASSQDRAHTDTQYF
TGCGCCAGCAGCCAAGATCGGGCCCACACAGATACGCAGTATTTT
>TRBD1|TRBV11-3|-|TRBJ1-2
CASSRGTVYGYTF
TGTGCCAGCAGCAGAGGGACAGTTTATGGCTACACCTTC
>-|TRBV7-8|once|TRBJ1-2
CASSLATDNYGYTF
TGTGCCAGCAGCTTAGCAACGGATAACTATGGCTACACCTTC